Below are 9 T cell receptor beta chains sequenced from a single sample in a study of neurological immune-mediated disorders. TCRdb reprocessed the 5' RACE reads via MiXCR and lists one record per CDR3 protein. The table shows about 60,000 distinct CDR3 sequences, with roughly 3.5% occurring only once. Sequenced input: PBMCs. Receptor source: a man aged 25 to 45 with multiple sclerosis.

To note about this clonotype: A single base separates this from a much larger clone, so it may be a read error. This chain links TRBV29-1 with TRBJ2-1; 8 nucleotides match TRBD1. Germline assignment: CDR1 SQVTM and CDR2 ANQGSEA. CDR3 size: 14 residues. V lost 6 bases, J lost 6 bases, and 10 bases stayed unmatched. The CDR3 coding sequence is TGCAGCGTGACCTTGGGACAGGAGTTCAATGAGCAGTTCTTC. This translates into CSVTLGQEFNEQFF.

This clonotype was observed many times. The chain uses TRBV18 and TRBJ2-3; D is perhaps TRBD1 (6 bases). The CDR3 totals 18 residues. Germline CDR1 and CDR2: KGHSH and LQKENI. Trimming took off 3 bases at V and 2 bases at J, with 21 bases between the two ends. The CDR3 coding sequence is TGTGCCAGCTCACCGCGTATCTCGGACAGCGACGACACAGATACGCAGTATTTT. Protein sequence: CASSPRISDSDDTDTQYF.

This clonotype was observed at least ten times. The V and J genes are TRBV10-2 and TRBJ1-1, with no clear D. The CDR3 is 15 residues long. V was trimmed by 3 bases and J by 0 bases, leaving 11 bases between them. Germline V gene lookup returns CDR1 WSHSY and CDR2 SAAADI. DNA of the CDR3: TGCGCCAGCAGTGACGCACCCCTCCTGAACACTGAAGCTTTCTTT. Protein product: CASSDAPLLNTEAFF.

This clonotype has at least ten counts. V and J are TRBV29-1 and TRBJ1-1, with D possibly matching TRBD1 (6 bases). Germline V gives CDR1 SQVTM, CDR2 ANQGSEA. The CDR3 has 11 residues. V was trimmed by 4 bases and J by 5 bases, leaving 8 bases between them. The chain's CDR3 is CSVGRGTEAFF. The CDR3 DNA reads TGCAGCGTTGGGAGGGGGACTGAAGCTTTCTTT. The variable domain in full, with the rest retrieved from reference TRBV29-1 and TRBJ1-1, is SAVISQKPSRDICQRGTSLTIQCQVDSQVTMMFWYRQQPGQSLTLIATANQGSEATYESGFVIDKFPISRPNLTFSTLTVSNMSPEDSSIYLCSVGRGTEAFFGQGTRLTVV.

This clonotype has ten or more counts. The chain links TRBV5-1 to TRBJ2-7; the D call may be TRBD1 or TRBD2 (5 bases each). V lost 4 bases and J 2 bases, leaving 10 bases between the germline ends. The CDR3 covers 13 residues. Germline-derived CDR1 and CDR2 are SGHRS and YFSETQ. CDR3: CASSRDGPYEQYF. In DNA, the CDR3 is TGCGCCAGCAGCCGGGACGGGCCCTACGAGCAGTACTTC.

The sample holds many counts of this clonotype. This sequence joins TRBV20-1 and TRBJ1-1; a possible D gene is TRBD1 (5 bases). Per germline, CDR1 DFQATT and CDR2 SNEGSKA (reference sequence). The length of the CDR3 is 13 residues. The CDR3 region is CSTGSRMNTEAFF. CDR3 in DNA: TGCAGCACAGGATCTAGAATGAACACTGAAGCTTTCTTT.

In regard to this clonotype: A read error is possible here, since a much larger clone lies one base away. The chain is built from TRBV28 and TRBJ2-3; D might be TRBD1 or TRBD2, each matching 6 bases. The V gene's germline CDR1 is MDHEN and CDR2 SYDVKM. The CDR3 is made up of 14 amino acids. With 5 bases removed from V and 0 bases from J, the gap between germline ends came to 9 bases. Written as DNA, the CDR3 is TGTGCCAGCAGTGGCGGGACAAGCACAGATACGCAGTATTTT. This encodes CASSGGTSTDTQYF.

This clonotype was picked up many times. The chain recombines TRBV7-9 with TRBJ1-1; no reliable D call. Trimming removed 7 bases from V and 4 bases from J, with 19 bases in between. Germline CDR1 reads SEHNR; CDR2 reads FQNEAQ (reference sequence). The CDR3 loop spans 15 amino acids. CDR3 in DNA: TGTGCCAGCACACCTAGGTCGTCGAGGAGCACTGAAGCTTTCTTT. Translated: CASTPRSSRSTEAFF. Based on the CDR3 plus reference TRBV7-9 and TRBJ1-1, the full variable domain is DTGVSQNPRHKITKRGQNVTFRCDPISEHNRLYWYRQTLGQGPEFLTYFQNEAQLEKSRLLSDRFSAERPKGSFSTLEIQRTEQGDSAMYLCASTPRSSRSTEAFFGQGTRLTVV.

This clonotype occurred many times. The genes are TRBV12-3 or TRBV12-4 and TRBJ2-1; D unclear. V was cut by 6 bases and J by 12 bases, with 12 bases left in between. The CDR3 length is 11 residues. CDR3 bases: TGTGCCAGCAGCCTCTCGGCTGGGCAGTTCTTC. Its translation is CASSLSAGQFF.